This T cell receptor beta chain was profiled in a study of CD8 T cells in ankylosing spondylitis. Study-level points and caveats: Disease-linked clones bore a CD8+ phenotype, appearing relatively rarely in peripheral blood. Some of the motif variants had earlier been found in reactive arthritis patients' fluid and blood. Roughly 8 highly homologous variants made up a TCR beta motif, and this motif appeared characteristic of ankylosing spondylitis blood. In ankylosing spondylitis patients, matched synovial fluid reportedly showed significant enrichment of disease-linked clones.

V lost 1 base and J lost 1, with 12 bases in between. The CDR3 spans 16 residues. Germline V gives CDR1 LGHDT, CDR2 YNNKEL (reference sequence). Molecular-barcoded quantitative 5'-RACE produced these TCR beta libraries. MiXCR, applied by TCRdb to the 5' RACE reads, yields one record per CDR3 protein. The sample lists a few hundred thousand distinct CDR3 sequences; around 20% were seen once. On this clonotype: Its target is unknown.

What was sequenced was blood, either unsorted or a sorted T cell fraction (not recorded which). The clonotype was recovered from a male donor with ankylosing spondylitis. V usage is TRBV3-1 and J usage is TRBJ2-3; weak D call: TRBD1 (5 bases). The CDR3 is CASSQVTTVGTDTQYF. The CDR3 DNA is TGTGCCAGCAGCCAAGTTACGACAGTGGGCACAGATACGCAGTATTTT.